This T cell receptor (beta chain) came from a study of shared clonotypes between healthy human individuals. As for this clone: The antigen is undetermined. A far larger clone is one base from this, pointing to a likely read error.

The assay ran at deep level. The assay was immunoSEQ multiplex PCR, and TCRdb's table has in-frame clones only and misses some. The table records fewer than 650,000 clones, roughly four fifths of them present only once. Study outcomes and limitations: Sharing of clonotypes among donors was expected to vary with sequencing depth.

Sequencing was performed on PBMCs. The clonotype was recovered from a woman between 40 and 50 years old in good health. Some clones in this sample may be carry-over from other donors' samples.

CDR3 in amino acids: CASNQGEGEYAEQYF. CDR3 DNA: TGTGCCAGCAACCAAGGGGAGGGGGAATACGCCGAGCAGTACTTC. V gene TRBV4-2 combines with J gene TRBJ2-7, with D maybe TRBD2 (7 bases). CDR1 and CDR2 (germline): LGHNA, YNFKEQ. The CDR3 consists of 15 residues.